The 24 T cell receptor beta chains in this list originate from one sample, sequenced in a study of blood T cell repertoires in COVID-19. TCRdb keeps only in-frame clones here, not all; method: immunoSEQ multiplex PCR. Found here are about 280,000 clones, under 90% of them singletons; the top ten hold around 10%. Material for sequencing was peripheral blood. Source of these receptors: a woman aged 30 to 39 with COVID-19, enrolled during active disease.

This clone was counted between two and nine times. The chain joins TRBV6-4 to TRBJ1-6; tentative D call: TRBD1 (6 bases). The CDR3 runs to 13 residues. V lost 8 bases to trimming and J lost 9 bases, with 14 bases between them. Per germline, CDR1 MRHNA and CDR2 SNTAGT. CDR3 in amino acids: CASHPDRSSPLHF. The DNA for the CDR3 is TGTGCCAGCCACCCAGACAGGTCTTCACCCCTCCACTTT.

The chain joins TRBV4-2 to TRBJ2-3, with 10 positions matching TRBD2. The length of the CDR3 is 16 residues. Trimming cost V 4 bases and J 2 bases; bases outside gene matches: 6. From germline, CDR1 is LGHNA and CDR2 YNFKEQ. CDR3 nucleotides: TGTGCCAGCAGCCTGGTAGCGGGGGGAACCACAGATACGCAGTATTTT. Amino acid sequence: CASSLVAGGTTDTQYF.

The J gene is TRBJ1-2, the V gene TRBV7-9; TRBD1 matches 7 bases. The CDR3 runs 16 residues. V lost 2 bases and J lost 4; bases outside the gene matches: 10. The germline gives CDR1 SEHNR, CDR2 FQNEAQ (reference sequence). As DNA, the CDR3 is TGTGCCAGCAGCTTAAGACAGGGATTAAGTGTCTATGGCTACACCTTC. It encodes CASSLRQGLSVYGYTF.

V and J are TRBV5-1 and TRBJ1-6, with D unclear. Trimming removed 2 bases from V and 5 bases from J, with 5 bases in between. Looked up from germline, CDR1 is SGHRS and CDR2 is YFSETQ. The CDR3 covers 13 residues. CDR3 nucleotides: TGCGCCAGCAGCTTCGTTAATAATTCACCCCTCCACTTT. It specifies CASSFVNNSPLHF.

CDR3 sequence reads: CASSPPGQSNQPQHF. The CDR3 DNA reads TGCGCCAGCAGCCCTCCGGGACAGAGCAATCAGCCCCAGCATTTT. The chain links TRBV4-1 to TRBJ1-5, with TRBD1 identical over 7 bases. Germline V gene data show CDR1 as MGHRA and CDR2 as YSYEKL. J was trimmed by 1 base and V by 4 bases; bases with no gene match: 4. The length of the CDR3 is 15 residues.

This rearrangement joins TRBV21-1 to TRBJ2-7; the table gives TRBD2 as D, unverified against the DNA. TRBV21-1 is assigned pseudogene status. The CDR3 covers 18 residues. CDR3 sequence (DNA): TGTGCCAGCCCTCAAAAGGGAACCGCGGGGGCTGGTTCCTACGAGCAGTACTTC. Encoded protein: CASPQKGTAGAGSYEQYF.

This clone came up once. The CDR3: CASSQGGARGYTF. Written as DNA, the CDR3 is TGTGCCAGCAGCCAAGGGGGCGCGAGGGGCTACACCTTC. The chain employs TRBV7-9 and TRBJ1-2; the match to TRBD1 covers 7 bases. J gave up 8 bases and V 5 bases, and 8 bases lay outside the gene matches. The CDR3 length is 13 residues. CDR1 and CDR2 (germline): SEHNR, FQNEAQ (reference sequence).

The chain uses TRBV12-3 or TRBV12-4 and TRBJ1-2; D possibly corresponds to TRBD1 (6 bases). V was cut by 4 bases and J by 4 bases, with 10 bases left in between. The CDR3 runs to 13 residues. The CDR3 sequence: CASSSGTFYGYTF. The CDR3 DNA reads TGTGCCAGCAGTTCCGGGACATTCTATGGCTACACCTTC.

This clone was recorded only once. The V gene is TRBV29-1, the J gene TRBJ1-1; 7 bases match TRBD1. The CDR3 has 13 amino acids. The J segment lost 1 base and the V segment lost 6 bases, leaving 5 bases of the junction unmatched. The germline V gene encodes CDR1 SQVTM and CDR2 ANQGSEA. The CDR3: CSVAGQRNTEAFF. In DNA form, the CDR3 reads TGCAGCGTCGCGGGACAGCGGAACACTGAAGCTTTCTTT.

In this sample, this clone turned up many times. CDR3 sequence: CASSLRGDPGETQYF. As DNA, the CDR3 is TGTGCCAGCAGCCTGCGGGGGGACCCTGGCGAGACCCAGTACTTC. This chain joins TRBV27 and TRBJ2-5; TRBD2 aligns across 8 bases. J gave up 5 bases and V 6 bases, and 11 bases lay outside the gene matches. The CDR3 length is 15 residues. Per germline, CDR1 MNHEY and CDR2 SMNVEV (reference sequence).

The J gene is TRBJ2-5, the V gene TRBV5-1; the D is unclear. CDR3 length equals 14 residues. Germline-derived CDR1 and CDR2 are SGHRS and YFSETQ. Trimming took 0 bases from V and 2 from J, leaving 8 bases between them. CDR3 nucleotide sequence: TGCGCCAGCAGCTTGGTTGGCAGTCAAGAGACCCAGTACTTC. Its translation: CASSLVGSQETQYF.

This chain connects TRBV23-1 to TRBJ2-7; D gene uncertain. TRBV23-1 is given ORF status, its function remaining uncertain. The CDR3 consists of 12 residues. V was pared by 6 bases and J by 7 bases, with 13 bases between. CDR3 protein: CASRTAVWEQYF. CDR3 nucleotide sequence: TGCGCCAGCAGGACCGCGGTTTGGGAGCAGTACTTC.

The CDR3 bases are TGTGCCAGCAGCCCATCCGGAGATACGCAGTATTTT. Translated, it gives CASSPSGDTQYF. The chain employs TRBV7-6 and TRBJ2-3; D gene uncertain. The CDR3 has 12 amino acids. Germline V CDR1 and CDR2: SGHVS, FNYEAQ. The V gene lost 5 bases and the J gene lost 5 bases, with 8 bases spanning the gap.

The CDR3 here is CASSQGGEGYYGYTF. The CDR3 DNA sequence: TGCGCCAGCAGCCAAGGGGGGGAGGGATACTATGGCTACACCTTC. The chain employs TRBV4-1 and TRBJ1-2, with D perhaps TRBD1 (5 bases). The ends were cut back, 1 base at V and 3 bases at J, with 12 bases in the middle. Looked up from germline, CDR1 is MGHRA and CDR2 is YSYEKL. This CDR3 comprises 15 residues.

On this clone: Other nucleotide sequences from this sample produce the same CDR3. The chain has TRBV6-5 and TRBJ2-7; tentatively, D is TRBD2 (5 bases). CDR1 MNHEY and CDR2 SVGAGI come from the germline V gene. Trimming removed 6 bases at V and 2 bases at J, with 8 bases between. The CDR3 is 12 amino acids. CDR3 DNA sequence: TGTGCCAGCAGGACCGGGGCCTACGAGCAGTACTTC. Protein sequence: CASRTGAYEQYF.

This CDR3 reads CASSPGTGLNYGYTF. The DNA of the CDR3 is TGTGCCAGCAGCCCGGGGACAGGTCTTAACTATGGCTACACCTTC. This sequence joins TRBV9 and TRBJ1-2; 8 bases line up with TRBD1. CDR1 is SGDLS, CDR2 YYNGEE, per germline. Trimming took 4 bases from V and 1 from J; bases not matched to a gene: 6. The length of the CDR3 is 15 residues. Combining the CDR3 with reference TRBV9 and TRBJ1-2 gives the whole variable domain DSGVTQTPKHLITATGQRVTLRCSPRSGDLSVYWYQQSLDQGLQFLIQYYNGEERAKGNILERFSAQQFPDLHSELNLSSLELGDSALYFCASSPGTGLNYGYTFGSGTRLTVV.

This clone was observed a handful of times. The chain links TRBV7-9 to TRBJ1-2, with a weak D call TRBD1 (6 bases). From germline, CDR1 is SEHNR and CDR2 FQNEAQ (reference sequence). Trimming shortened V by 5 bases and J by 6 bases, and 19 bases separated the two germline ends. This CDR3 spans 15 amino acids. The CDR3 DNA is TGTGCCAGCAGCCCGCGAACCCCAGGGGTCCATGGCTACACCTTC. It is translated as CASSPRTPGVHGYTF.

The CDR3 DNA reads TGTGCCACCAATACCAGGGGGCCAAATTCACCCCTCCACTTT. It is translated as CATNTRGPNSPLHF. The V gene is TRBV28, the J gene TRBJ1-6, with TRBD1 matching 8 bases. The CDR3 contains 14 residues. Germline V gives CDR1 MDHEN, CDR2 SYDVKM. V trimming: 10 bases; J trimming: 7 bases; junction bases outside the gene matches: 9.

The chain links TRBV5-5 to TRBJ1-4, with TRBD1 as a possible D gene (5 bases). V lost 3 bases and J 6 bases, leaving 9 bases between the germline ends. The CDR3 sequence is 13 residues long. Germline V gene sequence: CDR1 SGHKS, CDR2 YYEKEE (reference sequence). The CDR3 DNA follows: TGTGCCAGCAGCTGGGGCCCTGATGAAAAACTGTTTTTT. This translates into CASSWGPDEKLFF.

As DNA, the CDR3 is TGTGCCAGCAGTTCTCAGGGGTACGCCAACGTCCTGACTTTC. It specifies CASSSQGYANVLTF. The chain joins TRBV6-5 to TRBJ2-6, with a weak D call TRBD1 (6 bases). The CDR3 extends over 14 amino acids. CDR1 and CDR2 from the germline V gene are MNHEY and SVGAGI. Trimming took off 4 bases at V and 7 bases at J, with 11 bases between the two ends.

The chain carries TRBV6-1 and TRBJ1-2; the D is unclear. CDR1 and CDR2 from the germline V gene are MNHNS and SASEGT. The CDR3 contains 12 residues. V was cut by 3 bases and J by 7 bases, with 9 bases left in between. CDR3: CASSDIWSGYTF. The DNA for the CDR3 is TGTGCCAGCAGTGATATCTGGAGTGGCTACACCTTC.

The genes are TRBV29-1 and TRBJ2-7; D ambiguous. The length of the CDR3 is 15 residues. The germline gives CDR1 SQVTM, CDR2 ANQGSEA. The ends were cut back, 0 bases at V and 4 bases at J, with 16 bases in the middle. The CDR3 sequence: CSVEEKHRDIYEQYF. The CDR3 coding sequence is TGCAGCGTTGAAGAAAAACACCGTGATATTTACGAGCAGTACTTC.

V usage is TRBV4-1 and J usage is TRBJ2-5, with a tentative D call TRBD1 (5 bases). This CDR3 is built from 15 residues. V dropped 0 bases and J dropped 2 bases, with 10 bases sitting between them. The V gene's germline CDR1 is MGHRA and CDR2 YSYEKL. The CDR3 sequence: CASSQDPGHQETQYF. The CDR3 DNA is TGCGCCAGCAGCCAAGATCCAGGGCATCAAGAGACCCAGTACTTC.

The rearrangement uses TRBV18 and TRBJ1-6; 9 bases are shared with TRBD1. Losses at the gene ends were 3 bases for V and 10 bases for J; bases not matched to a gene: 1. The CDR3 sequence is 13 residues long. CDR1 is KGHSH and CDR2 is LQKENI in the germline V gene. The CDR3 here is CASSPDRGSPLHF. Written as DNA, the CDR3 is TGTGCCAGCTCACCGGACAGGGGCTCACCCCTCCACTTT.